The sequence of this TCR beta chain was determined in a study of a mutant IDH1 vaccine in newly diagnosed glioma. Turning to the study itself: Eight vaccinations went to patients in weeks 1, 3, 5, 7, 11, 15, 19, 23. The initiation of vaccination occurred 4-6 weeks after radiotherapy alone, or with temozolomide cycles.

Regarding this clone: The antigen remains undetermined.

This table comes from immunoSEQ multiplex PCR, and its TCRdb copy is limited to in-frame clones, with some not included. The profile covers 25,000 to 35,000 clones, with 70% to 90% appearing a single time and roughly 20% taken by the ten largest. This CDR3 region has 12 residues. V shed 5 bases and J shed 7 bases, with 12 bases lying between them. CDR1 and CDR2 from the germline V gene are MNHNS and SASEGT. Time point here: week 5, during vaccination. The investigators gave 300 ug of mutant IDH1 20-mer peptide in each vaccine dose, together with topical imiquimod. The sequence was obtained from a man between 18 and 29 years old with glioma. V is TRBV6-1 and J is TRBJ2-7; a weak D match, TRBD1 (6 bases). Sample: PBMCs, taken from a glioma patient whose treatment included an IDH1 peptide vaccine. Here the CDR3 reads CASSPGVMEQYF. CDR3 bases: TGTGCCAGCAGTCCAGGGGTGATGGAGCAGTACTTC.